Sequencing of this TCR beta chain was carried out in a study of cytomegalovirus exposure and HLA in healthy donors. About the research overall: Earlier results showed roughly 120 million unique TCR beta sequences derived from approximately 170 million T cells. Study outcomes and limitations: For most subjects, TCR beta sequences were reported to predict HLA-A and HLA-B alleles with accuracy. Differences between HLA loci emerged in a later analysis of TCR association rates, with DRB1 most and HLA-C fewest. In vitro confirmation showed a few CMV-associated chains to be CMV antigen specific.

About this clone: Its antigen remains unidentified.

PCR primers comprised 60 Vbeta and 13 Jbeta primers. Data came from immunoSEQ multiplex PCR; TCRdb stores just in-frame clones and leaves some out. Of approximately 79,000 clones in the sample, around four fifths are singletons; the top ten hold around 2%. The germline V gene encodes CDR1 GTSNPN and CDR2 SVGIG (reference sequence). Trimming at V came to 2 bases and at J to 11 bases, leaving 14 bases not matched to a gene. This CDR3 is 15 amino acids long. V is TRBV30 and J is TRBJ1-5; 8 positions match TRBD1. The sequence came from a boy aged 10-17 years in good health and CMV-seronegative. The sample was PBMCs. This CDR3 is CAWSPTGQGQRAQHF. The DNA of the CDR3 is TGTGCCTGGAGTCCAACCGGACAGGGACAAAGAGCCCAGCATTTT.